This is a list of T cell receptor beta chains from one sample in a study of human T cells and chemical hapten exposure. In TCRdb, the RACE reads were re-called with MiXCR into one record per CDR3 protein. The profile shows under 100,000 distinct CDR3 sequences, under 11% of them singletons. Sequenced material: whole blood, taken in connection with sensitization to the hapten diphenylcyclopropenone (DPC). The receptors stem from a woman in her forties or fifties with alopecia areata. Some clones in this sample may be carry-over from other donors' samples. CDR3s include the opening cysteine and the closing phenylalanine or tryptophan. A D gene is named only where the DNA matches it firmly. A clone size is listed for some rows: how often the clone was seen (once, few, many), or a class if it is expanded.

>many|TRBJ1-1|14|-|TRBV6-2/TRBV6-3
CASSPKRPPVRAFF
TGTGCCAGCAGCCCGAAACGGCCCCCAGTGAGAGCTTTCTTT
>-|TRBJ2-3|14|-|TRBV5-1
CASTRGSNTDTQYF
TGCGCCAGCACCCGGGGATCAAACACAGATACGCAGTATTTT
>many|TRBJ2-7|15|TRBD2|TRBV3-1
CASSYTTSGTYEQYF
TGTGCCAGCAGTTACACAACTAGCGGAACCTACGAGCAGTACTTC
>many|TRBJ1-1|13|-|TRBV29-1
CSAGHTLGTEAFF
TGCAGCGCTGGACATACCTTGGGCACTGAAGCTTTCTTT
>-|TRBJ1-1|16|-|TRBV7-8
CASSPPHQGMNTEAFF
TGTGCCAGCAGCCCACCTCACCAGGGGATGAACACTGAAGCTTTCTTT
>few|TRBJ1-6|16|-|TRBV7-2
CASSLALQSYNSPLHF
TGTGCCAGCAGCTTAGCTTTACAGTCTTATAATTCACCCCTCCACTTT
>few|TRBJ2-1|14|-|TRBV6-2/TRBV6-3
CASRDVSSYNEQFF
TGTGCCAGCAGAGACGTCAGCTCCTACAATGAGCAGTTCTTC
>few|TRBJ1-4|14|-|TRBV20-1
CSAIPATGSEKLFF
TGCAGTGCTATTCCCGCAACTGGGTCGGAAAAACTGTTTTTT
>many|TRBJ2-7|12|-|TRBV29-1
CSVSPGGYEQYF
TGCAGCGTTTCCCCCGGTGGATACGAGCAGTACTTC
>many|TRBJ1-1|13|-|TRBV20-1
CSGMRQMNTEAFF
TGCAGTGGGATGCGGCAGATGAACACTGAAGCTTTCTTT
>few|TRBJ2-7|14|-|TRBV28
CASSLGGDLYEQYF
TGTGCCAGCAGTTTAGGAGGGGACCTCTACGAGCAGTACTTC
>many|TRBJ2-3|16|-|TRBV7-6
CASSPRRGQGADTQYF
TGTGCCAGCAGCCCCCGCCGTGGGCAGGGAGCAGATACGCAGTATTTT
>many|TRBJ2-7|15|TRBD1|TRBV7-6
CASSLDAGGMYEQYF
TGTGCCAGCAGCTTAGACGCAGGGGGCATGTACGAGCAGTACTTC
>few|TRBJ2-5|16|TRBD2|TRBV5-4
CASRLTSGTSQETQYF
TGTGCCAGCAGACTAACTAGCGGGACCTCCCAAGAGACCCAGTACTTC
>many|TRBJ1-1|13|-|TRBV6-2/TRBV6-3
CASSVQVNTEAFF
TGTGCCAGCAGTGTACAGGTTAACACTGAAGCTTTCTTT
>few|TRBJ2-1|14|-|TRBV28
CASSSPPRYNEQFF
TGTGCCAGCAGTTCTCCCCCACGCTACAATGAGCAGTTCTTC
>many|TRBJ1-1|14|TRBD1|TRBV27
CASSLGQGYTEAFF
TGTGCCAGCAGTTTAGGACAGGGTTACACTGAAGCTTTCTTT
>few|TRBJ1-2|13|-|TRBV9
CASGPDGNYGYTF
TGTGCCAGCGGACCGGACGGTAACTATGGCTACACCTTC
>-|TRBJ2-1|17|TRBD2|TRBV20-1
CSAPEREGRLSDNEQFF
TGCAGTGCCCCGGAGCGGGAGGGCCGCTTGTCCGACAATGAGCAGTTCTTC
>-|TRBJ2-5|18|TRBD2|TRBV5-5
CASSGRGLAGGQRETQYF
TGTGCCAGCAGCGGCCGGGGACTAGCGGGAGGGCAACGAGAGACCCAGTACTTC
>many|TRBJ2-1|19|TRBD2|TRBV14
CASRTGTSGNPGSYNEQFF
TGTGCCAGCAGAACGGGGACTAGCGGGAACCCCGGCTCCTACAATGAGCAGTTCTTC
>-|TRBJ2-1|14|-|TRBV4-2
CASSRPGEYNEQFF
TGTGCCAGCAGCCGGCCAGGGGAGTACAATGAGCAGTTCTTC
>-|TRBJ2-1|10|TRBD1|TRBV29-1
CSVDETGEFF
TGCAGCGTTGATGAGACAGGGGAGTTCTTC
>-|TRBJ1-1|12|-|TRBV29-1
CSCGGRNTEAFF
TGCAGCTGTGGGGGCAGGAACACTGAAGCTTTCTTT
>-|TRBJ2-1|16|-|TRBV15
CATSREIGPAANEQFF
TGTGCCACCAGCAGAGAGATTGGCCCGGCGGCTAATGAGCAGTTCTTC
>many|TRBJ2-7|12|-|TRBV7-9
CASSLEYYEQYF
TGTGCCAGCAGCTTAGAATACTACGAGCAGTACTTC
>many|TRBJ2-5|13|-|TRBV7-8
CASRLPPNRTQYF
TGTGCCAGCAGATTACCCCCCAATCGGACCCAGTACTTC
>few|TRBJ2-5|14|TRBD2|TRBV19
CASRLAGGVETQYF
TGTGCCAGCAGACTAGCGGGAGGTGTAGAGACCCAGTACTTC
>many|TRBJ2-2|13|-|TRBV27
CASSFRLSGELFF
TGTGCCAGCAGTTTTAGGTTATCCGGGGAGCTGTTTTTT
>many|TRBJ2-7|12|-|TRBV9
CASSVDDYEQYF
TGTGCCAGCAGCGTCGACGACTACGAGCAGTACTTC